This TCR beta chain comes out of a study of cytomegalovirus exposure and HLA in healthy donors. On the study more broadly: The roughly 120 validation repertoires, a later analysis reported, used the same platform as the approximately 670 first-cohort repertoires.

The germline CDR1 and CDR2 sequences are SGHTA and FQGNSA. The J segment lost 0 bases and the V segment lost 3 bases, leaving 7 bases of the junction unmatched. This CDR3 is built from 17 residues. Clones were read by immunoSEQ multiplex PCR, and TCRdb kept only the in-frame ones, dropping some. The sample comprises about 44,000 clones, approximately 93% of which are singletons, and 2.1% rests with the top ten. This chain uses TRBV7-2 with TRBJ1-3, with 8 bases that match TRBD1. The sample comprised PBMCs. The sequence was obtained from a woman younger than 35 in good health and CMV-seronegative. CDR3 bases: TGTGCCAGCAGCTTCCCCGGACAGGGACGCTCTGGAAACACCATATATTTT. This translates into CASSFPGQGRSGNTIYF.